This T cell receptor beta chain appears in the sequencing data of a study of regulatory T cells in long-lasting Graves disease. Findings and caveats of the study: Favoring TRBV28, TRBJ1-2 and TRBJ2-5 was a feature seen in persistent disease.

V lost 6 bases to trimming and J lost 6 bases; unmatched junction nucleotides: 7. Germline V gene sequence: CDR1 MNHNS, CDR2 SASEGT. The CDR3 totals 13 residues. Time point given: newly diagnosed GD, antithyroid drugs for less than 3 months. PBMCs provided the RNA from which the TCR library was made. In this sample, this clonotype turned up many times. Antigen unknown. Investigators prepared the TCR beta libraries by applying iRepertoire HTBI primers and Arm-PCR of CDR3 regions. MiXCR, run by TCRdb on the multiplex PCR reads, gives a single entry per CDR3 protein. This table holds about 370,000 distinct CDR3 sequences, 15% to 19% found once.

This rearrangement joins TRBV6-1 to TRBJ1-2; 7 nucleotides align to TRBD1. This TCR came from a female donor with Graves disease. The sequencing used peripheral blood mononuclear cells (PBMCs), collected at new diagnosis, from a patient treated with antithyroid drugs. The CDR3 loop reads CASSWTGTNGYTF. Written as DNA, the CDR3 is TGTGCCAGCAGCTGGACAGGCACTAATGGCTACACCTTC.